This T cell receptor beta chain was identified during a study of T cells in Graves' hyperthyroidism and ophthalmopathy. TCR beta CDR3 regions were amplified from RNA transcripts. A set of HTBI primers served as the primers for a first-round RT-PCR of the TCR CDR3. MiXCR was run by TCRdb on the multiplex PCR reads, yielding one entry per CDR3 protein. The sample lists around 520,000 distinct CDR3 sequences, 14% seen once, with roughly 13% in the top ten. This clonotype was observed at least ten times. V was pared by 5 bases and J by 3 bases, with 14 bases between. CDR1 and CDR2 from the germline V gene are KGHSH and LQKENI. The CDR3 spans 14 residues.

The source material was blood. The rearrangement joins TRBV18 to TRBJ2-7, with D perhaps TRBD1 or TRBD2 (6 bases each). This receptor was obtained from a woman aged 35 to 49 with Graves' hyperthyroidism. CDR3 DNA: TGTGCCAGCTCAGGAGGGGACATTGGCTACGAGCAGTACTTC. It specifies CASSGGDIGYEQYF.